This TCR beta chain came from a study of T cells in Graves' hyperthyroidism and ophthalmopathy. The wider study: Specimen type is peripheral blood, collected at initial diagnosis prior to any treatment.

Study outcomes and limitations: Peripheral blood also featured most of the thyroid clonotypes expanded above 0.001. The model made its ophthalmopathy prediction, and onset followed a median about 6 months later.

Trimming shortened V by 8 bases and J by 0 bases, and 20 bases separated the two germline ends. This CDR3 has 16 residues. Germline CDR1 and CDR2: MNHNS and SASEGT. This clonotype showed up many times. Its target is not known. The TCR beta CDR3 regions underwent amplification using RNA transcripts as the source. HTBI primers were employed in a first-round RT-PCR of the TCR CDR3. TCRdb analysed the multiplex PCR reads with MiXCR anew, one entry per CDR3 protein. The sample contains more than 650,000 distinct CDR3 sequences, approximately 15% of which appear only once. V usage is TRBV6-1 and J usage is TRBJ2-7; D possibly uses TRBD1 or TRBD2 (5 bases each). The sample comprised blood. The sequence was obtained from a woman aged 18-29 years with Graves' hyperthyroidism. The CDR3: CASHDSKGRASYEQYF. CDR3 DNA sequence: TGTGCCAGCCACGATTCCAAGGGACGGGCCTCCTACGAGCAGTACTTC.